The 10 T cell receptor beta chains listed next were all sequenced from one sample in a study of cytotoxic CD8 clonotypes in ibrutinib-treated CLL. The protocol was immunoSEQ multiplex PCR, while the TCRdb copy is restricted to in-frame clones and leaves out a portion. Among some 200,000 clones listed, approximately 75% were seen once. Sequences were derived from PBMCs, sampled after 12 months of ibrutinib treatment. The receptors shown here come from a human donor with chronic lymphocytic leukemia.

This clone was seen a few times. The V and J genes are TRBV19 and TRBJ1-1; weak D call: TRBD1 (5 bases). V was shortened by 6 bases and J by 6 bases, with 23 bases between the two germline ends. This CDR3 comprises 16 residues. The V gene's germline CDR1 is LNHDA and CDR2 SQIVND (reference sequence). CDR3 coding DNA: TGTGCCAGTAGCAGAGTTGGTAGGTCAGGGAGGGCTGAAGCTTTCTTT. It specifies CASSRVGRSGRAEAFF.

The chain carries TRBV5-4 and TRBJ1-6; D uncertain. The germline V and J ends were trimmed by 4 bases and 3 bases, with 14 bases remaining between them. Germline V gene sequence: CDR1 SGHNT, CDR2 YYREEE (reference sequence). CDR3 length equals 16 residues. The chain's CDR3 is CASSPGELGYNSPLHF. In nucleotides, the CDR3 is TGTGCCAGCAGCCCCGGGGAGCTGGGCTATAATTCACCCCTCCACTTT.

V gene TRBV18 combines with J gene TRBJ2-1; D possibly corresponds to TRBD1 (6 bases). The CDR3 has 16 amino acids. V lost 4 bases, J lost 3 bases, and 16 bases lay in between. Germline CDR1 is KGHSH and CDR2 is LQKENI. The CDR3 region has the DNA TGTGCCAGCTCACTACAACGACAGGCAGGCTACAATGAGCAGTTCTTC. It is translated as CASSLQRQAGYNEQFF.

This chain connects TRBV6-6 to TRBJ2-7; D is uncertain. This CDR3 comprises 12 residues. V lost 2 bases, J lost 5 bases, and 7 bases lay in between. The germline V gene encodes CDR1 MNHNY and CDR2 SVGAGI (reference sequence). The CDR3 region has the DNA TGTGCCAGCAGTTACATCCGGGACGAGCAGTACTTC. It translates to CASSYIRDEQYF.

The chain is built from TRBV19 and TRBJ1-1; TRBD1 is a possible D gene (6 bases). V lost 5 bases and J 5 bases, leaving 9 bases between the germline ends. There are 12 residues in the CDR3. The germline CDR1 and CDR2 sequences are LNHDA and SQIVND (reference sequence). CDR3: CASSPQGTEAFF. The CDR3, as DNA: TGTGCCAGTAGTCCTCAGGGGACTGAAGCTTTCTTT. Combining the CDR3 with reference TRBV19 and TRBJ1-1 gives the whole variable domain DGGITQSPKYLFRKEGQNVTLSCEQNLNHDAMYWYRQDPGQGLRLIYYSQIVNDFQKGDIAEGYSVSREKKESFPLTVTSAQKNPTAFYLCASSPQGTEAFFGQGTRLTVV.

V is TRBV5-1 and J is TRBJ1-2; 7 bases are a match to TRBD1. This CDR3 comprises 15 residues. The junction had 12 bases not matched to a gene; V was cut back by 4 bases and J by 6 bases. CDR1 SGHRS and CDR2 YFSETQ come from the germline V gene. CDR3 amino acids: CASSDRQGWNNGYTF. CDR3 coding DNA: TGCGCCAGCAGCGATCGACAGGGTTGGAATAATGGCTACACCTTC.

V and J are TRBV19 and TRBJ1-5, with 7 bases aligning to TRBD1. Trimming at V came to 3 bases and at J to 5 bases, leaving 7 bases not matched to a gene. CDR1 is LNHDA, CDR2 SQIVND, per germline (reference sequence). This CDR3 comprises 15 residues. The CDR3 is CASSIRTGVHQPQHF. The CDR3 DNA reads as TGTGCCAGTAGTATTCGGACAGGCGTCCATCAGCCCCAGCATTTT.

The V call is TRBV30, the J call TRBJ2-6, with D unresolved. Trimming removed 0 bases at V and 4 bases at J, with 13 bases between. The CDR3 has 16 residues. Germline V CDR1 and CDR2: GTSNPN, SVGIG (reference sequence). CDR3 amino acids: CAWSVLGFGGANVLTF. Here the CDR3 DNA reads TGTGCCTGGAGTGTACTCGGGTTTGGAGGGGCCAACGTCCTGACTTTC.

The CDR3 protein is CASSEFESGSHEQFF. DNA of the CDR3: TGTGCCAGCAGTGAATTTGAATCAGGGTCCCATGAGCAGTTCTTC. The V and J genes are TRBV25-1 and TRBJ2-1; the D gene is possibly TRBD1 (5 bases). The CDR3 sequence is 15 residues long. The germline V and J ends were trimmed by 1 base and 8 bases, with 15 bases remaining between them. The germline V gene encodes CDR1 MGHDK and CDR2 SYGVNS.

The CDR3, as DNA: TGCGCCAGCAGCTTGATTGCCTACAATGAGCAGTTCTTC. It is translated as CASSLIAYNEQFF. The rearrangement joins TRBV5-1 to TRBJ2-1; no clear D gene. V lost 1 base, J lost 2 bases, and 4 bases lay in between. CDR3 length equals 13 residues. Germline lookup yields CDR1 SGHRS and CDR2 YFSETQ.